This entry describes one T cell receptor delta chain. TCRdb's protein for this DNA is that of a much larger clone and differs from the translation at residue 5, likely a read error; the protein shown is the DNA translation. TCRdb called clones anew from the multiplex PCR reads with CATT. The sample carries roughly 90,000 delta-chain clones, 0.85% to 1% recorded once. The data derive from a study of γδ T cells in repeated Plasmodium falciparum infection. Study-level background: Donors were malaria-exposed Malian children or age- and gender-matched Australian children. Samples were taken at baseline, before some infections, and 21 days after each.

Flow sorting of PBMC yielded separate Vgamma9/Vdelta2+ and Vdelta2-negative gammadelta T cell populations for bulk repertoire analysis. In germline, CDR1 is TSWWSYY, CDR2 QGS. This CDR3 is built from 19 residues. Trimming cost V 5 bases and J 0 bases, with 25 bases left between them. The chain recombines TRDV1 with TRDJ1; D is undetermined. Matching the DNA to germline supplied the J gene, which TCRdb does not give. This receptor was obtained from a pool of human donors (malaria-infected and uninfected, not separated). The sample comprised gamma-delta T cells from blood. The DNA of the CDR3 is TGTGCTCTTGGGAAACCCTCGGACAGGCTTTACCCCTACACCGATAAACTCATCTTT. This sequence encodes CALGKPSDRLYPYTDKLIF.